These 19 T cell receptor beta chains share one sample of origin, sequenced in a study of T cells in Graves' hyperthyroidism and ophthalmopathy. Amplification targeted TCR beta CDR3 regions from RNA transcripts. HTBI primers drove first-round RT-PCR of the TCR CDR3. TCRdb reprocessed the multiplex PCR reads via MiXCR and lists one record per CDR3 protein. The sample lists approximately 480,000 distinct CDR3 sequences, roughly 20% occurring once. The sample taken for sequencing was blood. All receptors derive from a man between 18 and 35 years old with Graves' hyperthyroidism.

This clonotype was counted only a few times. DNA for the CDR3: TGTGCCAGCAGTTATTCGGGGACTAGCGGACAAGAGACCCAGTACTTC. Its translation: CASSYSGTSGQETQYF. The V call is TRBV6-5, the J call TRBJ2-5, with 11 nucleotides matching TRBD2. The CDR3 covers 16 residues. Germline trimming cut 3 bases from V and 2 bases from J; bases unmatched to any gene: 5. CDR1 and CDR2 (germline): MNHEY, SVGAGI.

This clonotype came up many times. The chain carries TRBV4-1 and TRBJ1-2; 7 positions match TRBD1. Looked up from germline, CDR1 is MGHRA and CDR2 is YSYEKL. The V and J ends lost 0 bases and 8 bases, in that order; junction bases with no gene match: 6. The CDR3 spans 14 residues. The CDR3 bases are TGCGCCAGCAGCCAAGAAGAGGGGGCCGGGGGCTACACCTTC. Translating it yields CASSQEEGAGGYTF.

In its sample, this clonotype was seen many times. The rearrangement joins TRBV12-3 or TRBV12-4 to TRBJ2-7; no reliable D call. This CDR3 is 16 amino acids long. Between the trimmed V and J ends, which lost 2 bases and 4 bases, there was a span of 18 bases. This chain's CDR3 is CASSLHQELVGYEQYF. The DNA of the CDR3 is TGTGCCAGCAGTTTACACCAGGAATTGGTAGGTTACGAGCAGTACTTC.

V and J are TRBV4-1 and TRBJ1-1; tentative D call: TRBD1 (6 bases). Germline V lookup: CDR1 MGHRA, CDR2 YSYEKL. There are 13 residues in the CDR3. V shed 3 bases and J shed 10 bases, with 15 bases lying between them. The CDR3 DNA reads TGCGCCAGCAGCCACCTCGAGGGACAAAGAGCTTTCTTT. Translated: CASSHLEGQRAFF.

This clonotype has only a few counts. V usage is TRBV9 and J usage is TRBJ2-5; 10 bases match TRBD2. The CDR3 consists of 16 residues. V lost 4 bases to trimming and J lost 3 bases; unmatched junction nucleotides: 9. Germline V lookup: CDR1 SGDLS, CDR2 YYNGEE. CDR3 loop: CASSQAGLAGEETQYF. The DNA for the CDR3 is TGTGCCAGCAGCCAGGCCGGGCTAGCGGGGGAAGAGACCCAGTACTTC.

About this clonotype: Given a much more abundant clone one base away, this may be a read error. The V gene is TRBV11-2, the J gene TRBJ1-5, with 7 bases matching TRBD1. Germline-derived CDR1 and CDR2 are SGHAT and FQNNGV. The CDR3 length is 17 residues. V lost 3 bases, J lost 2 bases, and 10 bases stayed unmatched. The CDR3 protein is CASSFSLTTGRNQPQHF. Here the CDR3 DNA reads TGTGCCAGCAGCTTTAGTCTTACGACAGGGCGCAATCAGCCCCAGCATTTT.

The V and J genes are TRBV18 and TRBJ2-2, with D possibly being TRBD1 (6 bases). Trimming took 2 bases from V and 0 from J, leaving 16 bases between them. CDR3 size: 18 residues. Germline loops: CDR1 KGHSH, CDR2 LQKENI. Here the CDR3 DNA reads TGTGCCAGCTCACCAGTGGCCGGACAGACCGCGAACACCGGGGAGCTGTTTTTT. As protein: CASSPVAGQTANTGELFF.

The genes are TRBV19 and TRBJ1-6, with D maybe TRBD1 (6 bases). Trimming removed 7 bases from V and 10 bases from J, with 20 bases in between. From germline, CDR1 is LNHDA and CDR2 SQIVND (reference sequence). The CDR3 loop spans 15 amino acids. The CDR3 region has the DNA TGTGCCAGTACCCCAAACGGGGGGCTGGGCTCACCCCTCCACTTT. Protein product: CASTPNGGLGSPLHF.

This clonotype was recorded at least ten times. The V and J genes are TRBV6-1 and TRBJ1-5; 7 bases map to TRBD1. V trimming: 4 bases; J trimming: 4 bases; junction bases outside the gene matches: 16. The CDR3 is made up of 18 amino acids. Germline V gene lookup returns CDR1 MNHNS and CDR2 SASEGT. This CDR3 reads CASSAPFKQGNENQPQHF. The CDR3 bases are TGTGCCAGCAGTGCGCCGTTCAAACAGGGGAACGAAAATCAGCCCCAGCATTTT.

This clonotype has ten or more counts. The rearrangement uses TRBV6-5 and TRBJ2-7, with D perhaps TRBD1 or TRBD2 (5 bases each). This CDR3 comprises 14 residues. Germline V gene lookup returns CDR1 MNHEY and CDR2 SVGAGI. The ends were cut back, 6 bases at V and 2 bases at J, with 14 bases in the middle. The CDR3 spells CASSHGTEAYEQYF. The CDR3 region has the DNA TGTGCCAGCAGCCACGGGACGGAGGCCTACGAGCAGTACTTC.

This clonotype came up many times. V usage is TRBV12-3 or TRBV12-4 and J usage is TRBJ2-7; the D call may be TRBD1 or TRBD2 (7 bases each). This CDR3 has 13 amino acids. The germline V and J ends were trimmed by 10 bases and 1 base, with 14 bases remaining between them. CDR3 region: CATSQGGSYEQYF. The CDR3 region has the DNA TGTGCCACCTCCCAGGGGGGGTCCTACGAGCAGTACTTC.

This clonotype was counted many times. The CDR3 coding sequence is TGTGCCAGCAGTTCGGGACCGAGTGAAGCTTTCTTT. Translating it yields CASSSGPSEAFF. The V gene is TRBV28, the J gene TRBJ1-1, with D possibly TRBD1 on 5 matching bases. In germline, CDR1 is MDHEN, CDR2 SYDVKM. V lost 4 bases, J lost 7 bases, and 10 bases lay in between. This CDR3 has 12 amino acids.

This clonotype was seen only a few times. The rearrangement uses TRBV12-5 and TRBJ2-7; no clear D gene. From germline, CDR1 is LGHNT and CDR2 FRNRAP. The ends were cut back, 0 bases at V and 2 bases at J, with 14 bases in the middle. This CDR3 is built from 16 residues. The CDR3 bases are TGTGCTAGTGGTTTGGTTCTCGGAAGGGCGGCCTACGAGCAGTACTTC. Its protein is CASGLVLGRAAYEQYF.

This clonotype was observed a few times. A read error may be the cause here, since a much bigger clone is one base away. This sequence joins TRBV30 and TRBJ1-2; TRBD1 might be the D (5 bases). There are 15 residues in the CDR3. V was clipped by 0 bases and J by 4 bases, with 15 bases between them. Per germline, CDR1 GTSNPN and CDR2 SVGIG (reference sequence). The CDR3 region is CAWSVLKQGGYGYTF. DNA of the CDR3: TGTGCCTGGAGTGTACTGAAGCAGGGAGGCTATGGCTACACCTTC.

This clonotype was seen a handful of times. V gene TRBV25-1 combines with J gene TRBJ1-1; weak D call: TRBD1 (5 bases). Germline CDR1 reads MGHDK; CDR2 reads SYGVNS. V was pared by 1 base and J by 4 bases, with 19 bases between. This CDR3 has 17 residues. CDR3 in amino acids: CASSESFAGQGITEAFF. The CDR3 DNA is TGTGCCAGCAGTGAATCTTTCGCCGGACAAGGGATCACTGAAGCTTTCTTT.

This clonotype was observed a handful of times. This chain joins TRBV11-3 and TRBJ2-4; D may be TRBD1 or TRBD2 (5 bases each). Trimming cost V 0 bases and J 0 bases, with 12 bases left between them. Looked up from germline, CDR1 is SGHNT and CDR2 is YENEEA. This CDR3 has 17 amino acids. The CDR3 nucleotides are TGTGCCAGCAGCTTAGATCAGGGACCATTAGCCAAAAACATTCAGTACTTC. Encoded protein: CASSLDQGPLAKNIQYF.

This clonotype has just a few counts. This chain links TRBV5-1 with TRBJ1-5; no reliable D call. CDR1 and CDR2 from the germline V gene are SGHRS and YFSETQ. The V and J ends lost 3 bases and 1 base respectively, with 14 bases between them. The CDR3 runs 16 residues. CDR3: CASSSEAFRSNQPQHF. In DNA form, the CDR3 reads TGCGCCAGCAGCTCAGAGGCCTTTAGGAGCAATCAGCCCCAGCATTTT.

This clonotype has at least ten counts. The rearrangement links TRBV11-2 to TRBJ2-7; no firm D call. Germline V lookup: CDR1 SGHAT, CDR2 FQNNGV. Trimming removed 4 bases from V and 0 bases from J, with 13 bases in between. The CDR3 has 15 amino acids. The DNA of the CDR3 is TGTGCCAGCAGCTCTGGCCGAGACCGCTCCTACGAGCAGTACTTC. Translation gives CASSSGRDRSYEQYF.

In its sample, this clonotype was seen many times. The CDR3 loop reads CASLQYEQYF. As DNA, the CDR3 is TGTGCCAGTCTACAATACGAGCAGTACTTC. The chain has TRBV19 and TRBJ2-7; D unresolved. The ends were cut back, 8 bases at V and 4 bases at J, with 6 bases in the middle. The CDR3 is 10 amino acids. The germline V gene has CDR1 LNHDA and CDR2 SQIVND (reference sequence).